A single sample gave rise to the 23 T cell receptor beta chains below, sequenced in a study of vaccination effects on CD4 cells after COVID-19. Produced via immunoSEQ multiplex PCR; TCRdb's table is partial and in-frame only. The sample consists of tens of thousands of clones, 73% of them appearing once. Antigens of these TCRs are unknown. Under the ViraFEST assay, PBMC were stimulated with viral peptide pools so that antigen-specific CD4+ T cells expanded. Sequencing was performed afterwards. CD4+ T cell isolation took place after more than eight days of culture. Convalescent patients had PCR-confirmed SARS-CoV-2 infection between March and December 2020. Sequencing used CD4+ T cells from PBMCs cultured with HIV peptides, obtained before COVID-19 vaccination. The subset denotes: HIV-1 Nef peptide pool negative control/reference culture. The receptors were gathered from a human donor who had a prior SARS-CoV-2 infection.

This chain links TRBV6-6 with TRBJ1-1; D may be TRBD1 (6 bases). This CDR3 contains 15 residues. V dropped 3 bases and J dropped 1 base, with 12 bases sitting between them. Per germline, CDR1 MNHNY and CDR2 SVGAGI (reference sequence). The CDR3 sequence: CASSYGGTGNTEAFF. The CDR3 region has the DNA TGTGCCAGCAGTTATGGGGGCACGGGGAACACTGAAGCTTTCTTT.

This clone was recorded a few times. A read error may produce the germline difference seen at one junction end. V gene TRBV12-3 or TRBV12-4 combines with J gene TRBJ1-4; D unresolved. The CDR3 loop spans 11 amino acids. CDR3 region: CASRGRTNTVF. In DNA, the CDR3 is TGTGCCAGCAGAGGGCGGACGAATACGGTTTTT.

In its sample, this clone was seen many times. The CDR3 sequence is CASSLVSTNTGELFF. In DNA form, the CDR3 reads TGCGCCAGCAGCTTGGTTTCCACGAACACCGGGGAGCTGTTTTTT. The chain has TRBV5-1 and TRBJ2-2; D is unresolved. This CDR3 has 15 amino acids. Germline V gives CDR1 SGHRS, CDR2 YFSETQ. V dropped 0 bases and J dropped 0 bases, with 6 bases sitting between them.

The chain recombines TRBV7-9 with TRBJ2-1; TRBD2 matches 7 bases. Germline CDR1 and CDR2: SEHNR and FQNEAQ (reference sequence). This CDR3 spans 14 amino acids. V shed 3 bases, J shed 5 bases, and the junction held 4 bases outside the gene matches. In DNA form, the CDR3 reads TGTGCCAGCAGCTTTACTAGCGTTAACAATGAGCAGTTCTTC. Translating it yields CASSFTSVNNEQFF. The whole variable domain, remainder taken from reference TRBV7-9 and TRBJ2-1, is DTGVSQNPRHKITKRGQNVTFRCDPISEHNRLYWYRQTLGQGPEFLTYFQNEAQLEKSRLLSDRFSAERPKGSFSTLEIQRTEQGDSAMYLCASSFTSVNNEQFFGPGTRLTVL.

The V call is TRBV7-2, the J call TRBJ2-5; 7 positions match TRBD2. V shed 5 bases, J shed 0 bases, and the junction held 9 bases outside the gene matches. Germline V gene sequence: CDR1 SGHTA, CDR2 FQGNSA. This CDR3 has 16 amino acids. The CDR3 bases are TGTGCCAGCAGCCCCTTTCCTAGCGGATACCAAGAGACCCAGTACTTC. This translates into CASSPFPSGYQETQYF.

V is TRBV9 and J is TRBJ2-7, with TRBD2 matching 8 bases. With 0 bases clipped from V and 3 bases from J, the junction kept 2 bases outside the gene matches. The CDR3 consists of 14 residues. Germline values: CDR1 SGDLS, CDR2 YYNGEE. This chain's CDR3 is CASSVGLASYEQYF. CDR3 nucleotide sequence: TGTGCCAGCAGCGTAGGACTAGCGAGCTACGAGCAGTACTTC.

V gene TRBV5-1 combines with J gene TRBJ2-5; tentatively, D is TRBD2 (6 bases). In germline, CDR1 is SGHRS, CDR2 YFSETQ. The CDR3 totals 15 residues. V was clipped by 2 bases and J by 3 bases, with 14 bases between them. CDR3 in amino acids: CASSLTGVGEETQYF. CDR3 DNA: TGCGCCAGCAGCTTAACGGGAGTTGGTGAAGAGACCCAGTACTTC.

In its sample, this clone was seen a few times. The chain links TRBV5-4 to TRBJ2-1; D gene unclear. The germline V gene has CDR1 SGHNT and CDR2 YYREEE (reference sequence). The V gene lost 4 bases and the J gene lost 5 bases, with 10 bases spanning the gap. The CDR3 totals 13 residues. The CDR3 bases are TGTGCCAGCAGCCCCGCGGTCCACAATGAGCAGTTCTTC. Translation: CASSPAVHNEQFF.

The CDR3 loop reads CASSEDTYSNQPQHF. CDR3 nucleotides: TGTGCCAGTAGTGAGGACACCTATAGCAATCAGCCCCAGCATTTT. The chain is built from TRBV19 and TRBJ1-5, with D possibly matching TRBD1 (5 bases). V lost 5 bases, J lost 0 bases, and 11 bases lay in between. This CDR3 region has 15 residues. Germline assignment: CDR1 LNHDA and CDR2 SQIVND (reference sequence).

The rearrangement joins TRBV5-4 to TRBJ2-7; TRBD1 is a possible D gene (6 bases). Germline-derived CDR1 and CDR2 are SGHNT and YYREEE (reference sequence). The CDR3 consists of 14 residues. The V and J ends lost 1 base and 3 bases respectively, with 11 bases between them. The CDR3 DNA is TGTGCCAGCAGCTTGAGGGGGACGATCTACGAGCAGTACTTC. Protein: CASSLRGTIYEQYF. Variable domain in full (rest from reference TRBV5-4 and TRBJ2-7): ETGVTQSPTHLIKTRGQQVTLRCSSQSGHNTVSWYQQALGQGPQFIFQYYREEENGRGNFPPRFSGLQFPNYSSELNVNALELDDSALYLCASSLRGTIYEQYFGPGTRLTVT.

This clone was counted a few times. The rearrangement joins TRBV3-1 (or the pseudogene TRBV3-2) to TRBJ1-2; unclear D gene. This CDR3 is 15 amino acids long. Germline CDR1 and CDR2: LGHDT and YNNKEL (reference sequence). The V end was cut by 0 bases, the J end by 4 bases, with 12 bases between. The CDR3: CASSQDYGRFYGYTF. For the CDR3, the DNA is TGTGCCAGCAGCCAAGACTATGGGAGGTTCTATGGCTACACCTTC.

The rearrangement uses TRBV18 and TRBJ2-7, with D perhaps matching TRBD1 or TRBD2 (5 bases each). Germline CDR1 and CDR2: KGHSH and LQKENI. The CDR3 is made up of 16 amino acids. V was pared by 6 bases and J by 5 bases, with 23 bases between. The CDR3 reads CASSSLQGRPNHEQYF. CDR3 nucleotides: TGTGCCAGCTCTTCTCTCCAGGGACGGCCTAACCACGAGCAGTACTTC.

The chain links TRBV9 to TRBJ2-3, with D unclear. There are 14 residues in the CDR3. The germline CDR1 and CDR2 sequences are SGDLS and YYNGEE. Trimming took 2 bases from V and 0 from J, leaving 7 bases between them. CDR3 region: CASSVDPSTDTQYF. Written as DNA, the CDR3 is TGTGCCAGCAGCGTCGACCCCAGCACAGATACGCAGTATTTT.

The chain recombines TRBV2 with TRBJ2-5; 10 nucleotides match TRBD1. The V segment lost 4 bases and the J segment 5 bases; nucleotides outside the gene matches: 4. This CDR3 is built from 14 residues. The germline gives CDR1 SNHLY, CDR2 FYNNEI. CDR3 protein: CASSAGTGDETQYF. The CDR3 DNA reads TGTGCCAGCAGTGCCGGGACAGGGGACGAGACCCAGTACTTC.

The J gene is TRBJ2-2, the V gene TRBV9, with TRBD1 matching over 10 bases. Unmatched junction bases numbered 6, after V lost 4 bases and J lost 6 bases. Germline CDR1 and CDR2: SGDLS and YYNGEE. This CDR3 is 15 amino acids long. CDR3 coding DNA: TGTGCCAGCAGCTCCGACAGGGGGCGGGCCGGGGAGCTGTTTTTT. Translation gives CASSSDRGRAGELFF.

This clone was counted a few times. The rearrangement links TRBV7-9 to TRBJ2-3, with D perhaps matching TRBD1 (5 bases). The CDR3 loop spans 13 amino acids. With 0 bases removed from V and 5 bases from J, the gap between germline ends came to 6 bases. Germline-derived CDR1 and CDR2 are SEHNR and FQNEAQ (reference sequence). The CDR3 coding sequence is TGTGCCAGCAGCTTAGCAGGGGAAGATACGCAGTATTTT. This codes for CASSLAGEDTQYF.

The chain is built from TRBV19 and TRBJ1-2, with 7 bases aligning to TRBD1. CDR1 and CDR2 from the germline V gene are LNHDA and SQIVND (reference sequence). This CDR3 spans 19 amino acids. V dropped 5 bases and J dropped 2; count of bases not matched to a gene: 20. DNA of the CDR3: TGTGCCAGTAGTCCAAGGGGGGGTAGGGACAGCCGATACAACTATGGCTACACCTTC. Amino acids: CASSPRGGRDSRYNYGYTF.

V gene TRBV5-5 combines with J gene TRBJ2-7; D is uncertain. The CDR3 is 16 amino acids. V was trimmed by 0 bases and J by 6 bases, leaving 19 bases between them. CDR1 and CDR2 from the germline V gene are SGHKS and YYEKEE (reference sequence). The CDR3 protein is CASSLVLSRVTGEQYF. The CDR3 DNA reads TGTGCCAGCAGCTTGGTTCTGAGTAGGGTGACTGGCGAGCAGTACTTC.

V and J are TRBV5-1 and TRBJ2-6, with TRBD2 identical over 8 bases. The trim removed 0 bases at V and 0 bases at J, leaving 5 bases unmatched. Germline loops: CDR1 SGHRS, CDR2 YFSETQ. This CDR3 has 18 amino acids. DNA for the CDR3: TGCGCCAGCAGCTTGGTCGGGGGGGAGTCCTCTGGGGCCAACGTCCTGACTTTC. Protein: CASSLVGGESSGANVLTF.

J is TRBJ2-2 and V is TRBV7-8; 9 bases line up with TRBD2. V lost 5 bases, J lost 6 bases, and 7 bases stayed unmatched. Germline V CDR1 and CDR2: SGHVS, FQNEAQ. This CDR3 comprises 15 residues. The CDR3 nucleotides are TGTGCCAGCAGCCGCTCCTTAGCGGGGGCCGGGGAGCTGTTTTTT. Translating it yields CASSRSLAGAGELFF.

This clone was seen a handful of times. The chain has TRBV7-2 and TRBJ2-2; tentative D call: TRBD1 (6 bases). CDR3 length: 15 amino acids. The V gene lost 5 bases and the J gene lost 5 bases, with 15 bases spanning the gap. In germline, CDR1 is SGHTA, CDR2 FQGNSA. The CDR3 coding sequence is TGTGCCAGCAGCCACTACAGGGATGGGACCGGGGAGCTGTTTTTT. It codes for CASSHYRDGTGELFF.

This clone was recorded a few times. The chain is built from TRBV15 and TRBJ2-2; weak D call: TRBD2 (6 bases). Looked up from germline, CDR1 is LNHNV and CDR2 is YYDKDF (reference sequence). The CDR3 totals 16 residues. V lost 3 bases and J 1 base, leaving 12 bases between the germline ends. The CDR3 protein is CATSSGGVWNTGELFF. The CDR3 coding sequence is TGTGCCACCAGCAGTGGAGGGGTATGGAACACCGGGGAGCTGTTTTTT.

This sequence joins TRBV7-9 and TRBJ1-2, with a weak D call TRBD1 (5 bases). The CDR3 loop spans 14 amino acids. Germline V lookup: CDR1 SEHNR, CDR2 FQNEAQ (reference sequence). V dropped 2 bases and J dropped 2 bases, with 9 bases sitting between them. The CDR3 loop is CASSLTGINYGYTF. The CDR3 DNA reads as TGTGCCAGCAGCTTAACAGGAATAAACTATGGCTACACCTTC.